This entry describes one TCR beta chain. The data derive from a study of T cell changes during pregnancy in multiple sclerosis. J was trimmed by 8 bases and V by 5 bases; bases with no gene match: 14. The CDR3 has 15 residues. Germline V CDR1 and CDR2: SEHNR, FQNEAQ (reference sequence). Profiling relied on immunoSEQ multiplex PCR, and the TCRdb table lists in-frame clones only, not all of them. The data contain more than 35,000 clones, around nine tenths of them singletons. The source material was CD4+ T cells from peripheral blood mononuclear cells, sampled in the second trimester of pregnancy. V and J are TRBV7-9 and TRBJ1-2; 7 bases align to TRBD1. The origin of this receptor is a female donor with multiple sclerosis, enrolled in a pregnancy study. The CDR3 bases are TGTGCCAGCAGCGCTAGTGGGACAGACCCTAGGGGCTACACCTTC. The encoded protein is CASSASGTDPRGYTF.